These T cell receptor beta chains were read from a single sample in a study of blood T cell repertoires in COVID-19. Sequencing used immunoSEQ multiplex PCR; TCRdb keeps in-frame clones, though not all of them. The table has about 190,000 clones, approximately 85% seen once; the top ten hold 5% to 6.5%. Sample: peripheral blood. These receptors all stem from a woman aged 70-85 years with active or convalescent COVID-19. The CDR3 runs from the conserved cysteine through the conserved F or W. A D gene is named only where the DNA matches it firmly. Clone size, where shown, is once, few, many, or a class for clones that have expanded.

V gene	J gene	clone size	D gene	CDR3 DNA	CDR3 protein
TRBV4-1	TRBJ2-1	few	TRBD2	TGCGCCAGCAGCCCCAAAGGTAGCGGGAGGGTAGACAATGAGCAGTTCTTC	CASSPKGSGRVDNEQFF
TRBV18	TRBJ1-6	once	TRBD1	TGTGCCAGCTCACCCCTCAGAGAGGGGGCTTCACCCCTCCACTTT	CASSPLREGASPLHF
TRBV6-5	TRBJ1-1	NA	TRBD1	TGTGCCAGCAATACCCCCGGACAGGGAGCTTTCTTT	CASNTPGQGAFF
TRBV5-4	TRBJ2-5	NA	TRBD1	TGTGCCAGCAGCTTGGAGAGGGGACAGGGAGGGACCCAGTACTTC	CASSLERGQGGTQYF
TRBV2	TRBJ2-1	NA	TRBD1	TGTGCCAGCAGCGGACAGGGGTCGATCAATGAGCAGTTCTTC	CASSGQGSINEQFF
TRBV18	TRBJ2-2	NA	NA	TGTGCCAGCTCACCTCCGCTAGGGGCCGGGGAGCTGTTTTTT	CASSPPLGAGELFF
TRBV19	TRBJ2-1	NA	NA	TGTGCCAGTAGTTCTCCCGGGACTGACCCCTACAATGAGCAGTTCTTC	CASSSPGTDPYNEQFF
TRBV6-5	TRBJ2-7	NA	TRBD1	TGTGCCAGCCGTACAGGGGCCTCCCTTAGGCAGTACTTC	CASRTGASLRQYF
TRBV5-1	TRBJ2-4	NA	NA	TGCGCCAGCAGCTCACAGGGAAACATTCAGTACTTC	CASSSQGNIQYF
TRBV27	TRBJ2-1	NA	NA	TGTGCCAGCAGCCGAACGAGGACAGCTATCCACAATGAGCAGTTCTTC	CASSRTRTAIHNEQFF
TRBV9	TRBJ2-7	NA	TRBD1	TGTGCCAGCAGCGTCGGGACAGGGCTCGAGCAGTACTTC	CASSVGTGLEQYF
TRBV7-9	TRBJ2-5	NA	NA	TGTGCCAGCAGCTTAGCCGGGTACCAAGAGACCCAGTACTTC	CASSLAGYQETQYF
TRBV12-5	TRBJ1-4	NA	TRBD1	TGTGCTAGTGGTTTGGGCGGGACAGGGAGTGAAAAACTGTTTTTT	CASGLGGTGSEKLFF
TRBV19	TRBJ1-2	NA	TRBD1	TGTGCCAGTAGTAGGGACAGGGTGAACGGCTACACCTTC	CASSRDRVNGYTF
TRBV4-2	TRBJ1-3	few	NA	TGTGCCAGCAGCCAAGATCATCGCGGCGTTTCTGGAAACACCATATATTTT	CASSQDHRGVSGNTIYF
TRBV11-2	TRBJ2-1	NA	NA	TGTGCCAGCAGCTTGGCTAGGACTATGGTGGATGAGCAGTTCTTC	CASSLARTMVDEQFF
TRBV7-2	TRBJ1-5	NA	TRBD1	TGTGCCAGCAGCGGGACAGGTACGGGTCAGGGCAATCAGCCCCAGCATTTT	CASSGTGTGQGNQPQHF
TRBV28	TRBJ2-7	NA	TRBD2	TGTGCCACCCATGGCGGGACTAGCGTCTACGAGCAGTACTTC	CATHGGTSVYEQYF
TRBV20-1	TRBJ2-7	NA	NA	TGCAGTGCCCGGGACTCCTACGAGCAGTACTTC	CSARDSYEQYF
TRBV5-6	TRBJ2-2	NA	TRBD1	TGTGCCAGCAGCTTCGGGACAGGGAACTTTGGGAACACCGGGGAGCTGTTTTTT	CASSFGTGNFGNTGELFF
TRBV28	TRBJ1-1	NA	NA	TGTGCCAGCAGTCGGGGGTGGAAGGCGTTGAACACTGAAGCTTTCTTT	CASSRGWKALNTEAFF
TRBV30	TRBJ2-3	NA	TRBD1	TGTGCCTGGAGCCGCGGGACAGGTGTAACAGATACGCAGTATTTT	CAWSRGTGVTDTQYF
TRBV5-4	TRBJ2-1	NA	TRBD2	TGTGCCAGCAGCTCCGCTAGCGGGAGGGCCTACAATGAGCAGTTCTTC	CASSSASGRAYNEQFF
TRBV5-4	TRBJ2-3	NA	NA	TGTGCCAGCAGCTTGGGGGGAGATCGGTATGATACGCAGTATTTT	CASSLGGDRYDTQYF
TRBV2	TRBJ2-2	NA	TRBD2	TGTGCCAGCATGGGACTAGCGGGACGGACCGGGGAGCTGTTTTTT	CASMGLAGRTGELFF
TRBV4-1	TRBJ2-1	NA	TRBD2	TGCGCCAGCAGCCAGACTAGCGGAGGGGACAATGAGCAGTTCTTC	CASSQTSGGDNEQFF
TRBV24-1	TRBJ2-3	NA	TRBD1	TGTGCCGTCGACCGGGACAGGGTCACAGATACGCAGTATTTT	CAVDRDRVTDTQYF
TRBV6-5	TRBJ1-2	NA	TRBD1	TGTGCCAGCAGTTACTCGCTGACAGGGAACTATGGCTACACCTTC	CASSYSLTGNYGYTF
TRBV11-3	TRBJ2-5	NA	NA	TGTGCCAGCAGCTTAGATGGCAGGATTGATCAAGAGACCCAGTACTTC	CASSLDGRIDQETQYF
TRBV28	TRBJ2-5	NA	TRBD2	TGTGCCAGCAGTTTCCCCTGGTGCCGGGACTACCCGTACCAAGAGACCCAGTACTTC	CASSFPWCRDYPYQETQYF
TRBV6-5	TRBJ2-7	NA	TRBD1	TGTGCCAGCAGTTACTCGAGACAGGGGCCCTCCTACGAGCAGTACTTC	CASSYSRQGPSYEQYF
TRBV18	TRBJ2-5	NA	NA	TGTGCCAGCTCCTACTTGGACAGCCAAGAGACCCAGTACTTC	CASSYLDSQETQYF
TRBV6-1	TRBJ2-5	NA	TRBD2	TGTGCCAGCAGTGAACTAGCGGGAGGAGAGACCCAGTACTTC	CASSELAGGETQYF
TRBV6-5	TRBJ2-7	NA	TRBD2	TGTGCCAGCAGTTCCCCGCGGACTAGCGCATCCTACGAGCAGTACTTC	CASSSPRTSASYEQYF
TRBV9	TRBJ1-5	NA	NA	TGTGCCAGCAGCGCGGGTCCCAATCAGCCCCAGCATTTT	CASSAGPNQPQHF
TRBV18	TRBJ2-1	once	TRBD1	TGTGCCAGCTCATCCACCGGGACAGGGGGCACTGAGCAGTTCTTC	CASSSTGTGGTEQFF
TRBV7-9	TRBJ2-2	NA	TRBD2	TGTGCCAGCAGCCACACCGGGACTAGCAAGCCCGGGGAGCTGTTTTTT	CASSHTGTSKPGELFF
TRBV9	TRBJ2-2	once	NA	TGTGCCAGCAGCCTTCGTACTGAGGGAGCCCAGCTGTTTTTT	CASSLRTEGAQLFF
TRBV19	TRBJ2-4	NA	NA	TGTGCCAGTAGTATAGAGGTACAGGGCATTCAGTACTTC	CASSIEVQGIQYF
TRBV2	TRBJ2-7	NA	TRBD2	TGTGCCAGCAGTGCAGCGGGAGATCCCTCCGAGCAGTACTTC	CASSAAGDPSEQYF
TRBV7-9	TRBJ1-1	once	TRBD1	TGTGCCAGCAGCCCTATGGACAGGGCCACCGAAGCTTTCTTT	CASSPMDRATEAFF
TRBV19	TRBJ2-3	NA	NA	TGTGCCAGTAGTCCCTACCTAGGAGGTGACGATACGCAGTATTTT	CASSPYLGGDDTQYF
TRBV6-5	TRBJ1-2	NA	NA	TGTGCCAGCAGTCCCCGGGGGGTAAACTATGGCTACACCTTC	CASSPRGVNYGYTF
TRBV6-6	TRBJ1-5	NA	NA	TGTGCCAGCAGTTACAGAGGGGGTCAGCCCCAGCATTTT	CASSYRGGQPQHF
TRBV30	TRBJ2-7	NA	TRBD1	TGTGCCTGGAGTCCATATTACAGGGGCGAGCAGTACTTC	CAWSPYYRGEQYF
TRBV6-5	TRBJ2-7	NA	TRBD2	TGTGCCAGCAATGCGATGACTAGCGGGTTGTACGAGCAGTACTTC	CASNAMTSGLYEQYF
TRBV3-1/TRBV3-2	TRBJ1-1	NA	NA	TGTGCCAGCAGCCCCGGTTGGGCGGGTGCTTTCTTT	CASSPGWAGAFF
TRBV5-1	TRBJ2-5	NA	TRBD2	TGCGCCAGCAGCCAACAGGGGGTAGCGGGAGGCCACCAAGAGACCCAGTACTTC	CASSQQGVAGGHQETQYF
TRBV5-1	TRBJ1-1	NA	TRBD1	TGCGCCAGCAGCTTGGGATACAGGGGAGGAAGGATGAACACTGAAGCTTTCTTT	CASSLGYRGGRMNTEAFF
TRBV19	TRBJ1-3	few	TRBD1	TGTGCCAGTAGGATCTCAGGGGGCACTGGAAACACCATATATTTT	CASRISGGTGNTIYF
TRBV2	TRBJ2-7	few	NA	TGTGCCAGCAAGAGTCGTGGAGAAAGTTACGAGCAGTACTTC	CASKSRGESYEQYF
TRBV11-2	TRBJ1-2	few	NA	TGTGCCAGCAGCCCCCTCGACAGAGTCCTCTATGGCTACACCTTC	CASSPLDRVLYGYTF
TRBV6-1	TRBJ2-5	few	NA	TGTGCCAGCAGTGATGCCATGAGCAGGGGAGAGACCCAGTACTTC	CASSDAMSRGETQYF
TRBV3-1/TRBV3-2	TRBJ1-5	NA	TRBD1	TGTGCCAGCAGCCAAAGCCAGGGGGTTAGTCAGCCCCAGCATTTT	CASSQSQGVSQPQHF
TRBV3-1/TRBV3-2	TRBJ2-2	few	TRBD1	TGTGCCAGCAGTCGGACAGGGCTGAACACCGGGGAGCTGTTTTTT	CASSRTGLNTGELFF
TRBV4-2	TRBJ2-3	NA	TRBD1	TGTGCCAGCAGCCATAACCGACCGGGACAGGTGAACACAGATACGCAGTATTTT	CASSHNRPGQVNTDTQYF
TRBV19	TRBJ2-7	once	TRBD2	TGTGCCAGTAGGCCGTTCGGGACTAGCGGTTTCTCCTACGAGCAGTACTTC	CASRPFGTSGFSYEQYF
TRBV15	TRBJ2-1	NA	NA	TGTGCCACCAGCAGACTCCTAAGGGGTGAGCAGTTCTTC	CATSRLLRGEQFF